This T cell receptor (beta chain) came from a study of CD4 T cells in relation to SARS-CoV-2 and coronaviruses. Study at large: TCR beta CDR3s were sequenced after roughly 10-day antigen culture of PBMCs.

Method: immunoSEQ multiplex PCR; TCRdb's copy keeps in-frame clones and lacks some. The sample has more than 35,000 clones, roughly 80% seen once. Study findings and constraints: No donor gave both pre-pandemic and post-infection samples.

Germline-derived CDR1 and CDR2 are MNHEY and SVGAGI. V was clipped by 5 bases and J by 8 bases; unmatched bases: 11. CDR3 length: 14 residues. As to this clone: Its antigen is not identified.

Sequences were obtained from memory CD4+ T cells from PBMCs, cultured in vitro. The clonotype comes from an adult with COVID-19. V usage is TRBV6-5 and J usage is TRBJ1-2; 7 bases are a match to TRBD1. The CDR3 DNA reads TGTGCCAGCAGTCTAGACAGGGAGGCCTACGGCTACACCTTC. Its protein product is CASSLDREAYGYTF.